This TCR beta chain was found in a study of control samples from healthy donors and cancer patients (dated by TCRdb to about 2020). Regarding this clone: No cognate antigen has been identified for it. Qualities for individual bases were not recorded, and no much larger clone is one base off.

The CDR3 sequence holds 14 residues, the cysteine and phenylalanine included. Only the CDR3 portion is preserved as DNA: 42 bases, with reading frame beginning at the first base. CDR1 and CDR2 are drawn from the germline V gene: SGDLS, YYNGEE. From V the trimming removes 4 bases and from J it removes 5 bases, while the gene matches leave 5 bases of the junction unaccounted for. The receptor library was made with the immunoSEQ multiplex PCR assay. The table comes from immuneACCESS by way of TCRdb, which keeps in-frame sequences with V and J called. Part of the clones is missing from these tables; in studies checked, under half for an unresolved V gene and the rest for unknown reasons. Here the sample has more than 100,000 clones; approximately 89% occur a single time. Jointly, the top ten make up approximately 3.2% of the sample.

The sample consisted of blood. The chain is made from TRBV9 and TRBJ2-3, with TRBD2 matching 9 junction bases. This clonotype was obtained from a man aged 35-49 years in good health. The encoded CDR3 is CASSFRLAEDTQYF. The sequence in DNA is TGTGCCAGCAGCTTCCGACTAGCGGAAGATACGCAGTATTTT.